These 21 T cell receptor beta chains share one sample of origin, sequenced in a study of lymphopenia after photon versus proton radiotherapy. Measured with immunoSEQ multiplex PCR; TCRdb has only the in-frame clones, and not every one. The repertoire holds 15,000 to 20,000 clones, roughly 81% seen once, with approximately 2.6% in the top ten. Sequencing was performed on peripheral blood, taken from a patient treated with photon-based radiotherapy. The source of these receptors is a woman aged 45-60 years with pancreatic cancer.

This chain links TRBV6-6 with TRBJ1-4, with 10 bases matching TRBD1. From germline, CDR1 is MNHNY and CDR2 SVGAGI (reference sequence). J was trimmed by 5 bases and V by 4 bases; bases with no gene match: 4. This CDR3 is 15 amino acids long. CDR3 sequence (DNA): TGTGCCAGCAGTTTAGACAGGGGGCGCAATGAAAAACTGTTTTTT. It specifies CASSLDRGRNEKLFF.

This clone showed up just once. The rearrangement uses TRBV11-2 and TRBJ2-1; TRBD2 matches at 9 bases. The V gene's germline CDR1 is SGHAT and CDR2 FQNNGV. J was trimmed by 5 bases and V by 4 bases; bases with no gene match: 9. This CDR3 is built from 16 residues. CDR3 bases: TGTGCCAGCAGCTCGAGTCCGGGACTAGCAAACAATGAGCAGTTCTTC. Protein product: CASSSSPGLANNEQFF.

The table lists this clone with a count of one. The chain carries TRBV5-6 and TRBJ2-7; D is undetermined. Germline V gene sequence: CDR1 SGHDT, CDR2 YYEEEE. The CDR3 is 16 amino acids. Trimming took off 1 base at V and 5 bases at J, with 19 bases between the two ends. The CDR3 DNA is TGTGCCAGCAGCTTGACTTTAGTAGGGTCCGCCGACGAGCAGTACTTC. Amino acid sequence: CASSLTLVGSADEQYF.

This chain uses TRBV30 with TRBJ1-5, with D uncertain. Looked up from germline, CDR1 is GTSNPN and CDR2 is SVGIG (reference sequence). The CDR3 consists of 16 residues. V gave up 4 bases and J gave up 0 bases, with 16 bases separating them. The CDR3 DNA sequence: TGTGCCTGGAACCTTCGGACGGTGTATAGCAATCAGCCCCAGCATTTT. Residues: CAWNLRTVYSNQPQHF.

This clone came up once. The chain's CDR3 is CAWSVDRLGEQYF. CDR3 nucleotide sequence: TGTGCCTGGAGTGTAGACCGATTGGGGGAGCAGTACTTC. The V call is TRBV30, the J call TRBJ2-7; D remains ambiguous. Trimming removed 0 bases at V and 7 bases at J, with 13 bases between. The germline gives CDR1 GTSNPN, CDR2 SVGIG (reference sequence). CDR3 length: 13 amino acids.

This clone showed up just once. V is TRBV2 and J is TRBJ2-5, with D unresolved. The J call may be wrong; the DNA end is better matched by TRBJ2-7. Germline loops: CDR1 SNHLY, CDR2 FYNNEI. This CDR3 has 10 amino acids. The CDR3 coding sequence is TGTGCCAGCAGTGATATCGAGCAGTACTTC. Protein: CASSDIEQYF.

The J gene is TRBJ1-5, the V gene TRBV5-6; D gene ambiguous. Germline loops: CDR1 SGHDT, CDR2 YYEEEE. V lost 1 base to trimming and J lost 0 bases, with 8 bases between them. This CDR3 has 15 residues. This CDR3 is CASSLLIDSNQPQHF. As DNA, the CDR3 is TGTGCCAGCAGCTTGTTGATCGATAGCAATCAGCCCCAGCATTTT. The whole variable domain, remainder taken from reference TRBV5-6 and TRBJ1-5, is DAGVTQSPTHLIKTRGQQVTLRCSPKSGHDTVSWYQQALGQGPQFIFQYYEEEERQRGNFPDRFSGHQFPNYSSELNVNALLLGDSALYLCASSLLIDSNQPQHFGDGTRLSIL.

This clone is a singleton in its sample. V gene TRBV4-3 combines with J gene TRBJ2-3; the match to TRBD2 covers 8 bases. V was pared by 1 base and J by 6 bases, with 6 bases of the junction left unmatched. CDR1 and CDR2 from the germline V gene are LGHNA and YSLEER. The CDR3 contains 15 residues. CDR3 in DNA: TGCGCCAGCAGCCAAGGGAAGCGGGAGTCCGATACGCAGTATTTT. This encodes CASSQGKRESDTQYF.

V gene TRBV27 combines with J gene TRBJ2-3; 10 bases are shared with TRBD2. The germline gives CDR1 MNHEY, CDR2 SMNVEV (reference sequence). Trimming removed 3 bases from V and 0 bases from J; junction bases left unmatched: 6. The CDR3 runs to 17 residues. The chain's CDR3 is CASSLAGTSASTDTQYF. Here the CDR3 DNA reads TGTGCCAGCAGTTTGGCCGGGACTAGCGCTAGCACAGATACGCAGTATTTT.

This chain uses TRBV28 with TRBJ1-6, with 11 bases matching TRBD1. In germline, CDR1 is MDHEN, CDR2 SYDVKM. Trimming at V came to 7 bases and at J to 9 bases, leaving 8 bases not matched to a gene. This CDR3 spans 15 amino acids. The DNA of the CDR3 is TGTGCCAGCATCCCGGGACAGGGGGTAGGTTCACCCCTCCACTTT. Amino acids: CASIPGQGVGSPLHF.

This clone is large within its sample. This chain joins TRBV19 and TRBJ2-3; D not certain. The CDR3 covers 13 residues. V shed 6 bases and J shed 2 bases, with 9 bases lying between them. CDR1 is LNHDA, CDR2 SQIVND, per germline (reference sequence). The chain's CDR3 is CASSRKSTDTQYF. The CDR3 bases are TGTGCCAGTAGCAGGAAGTCCACAGATACGCAGTATTTT.

The rearrangement links TRBV7-2 to TRBJ1-2; 10 bases are shared with TRBD1. The germline gives CDR1 SGHTA, CDR2 FQGNSA. The CDR3 extends over 15 amino acids. After removal of 3 bases from V and 4 bases from J, the junction contained 5 bases not matched to a gene. The CDR3 DNA is TGTGCCAGCAGCTTCAAGACAGGGGGCATCTATGGCTACACCTTC. Its translation is CASSFKTGGIYGYTF.

The V call is TRBV27, the J call TRBJ2-2; TRBD2 might be the D (6 bases). There are 16 residues in the CDR3. The V gene lost 3 bases and the J gene lost 6 bases, with 17 bases spanning the gap. Germline CDR1 reads MNHEY; CDR2 reads SMNVEV (reference sequence). The CDR3 nucleotides are TGTGCCAGCAGTTTCGTGGGGGAGGCTCTCGCCGGGGAGCTGTTTTTT. This codes for CASSFVGEALAGELFF.

The chain carries TRBV5-4 and TRBJ2-7; D is possibly TRBD2 (6 bases). V was pared by 3 bases and J by 6 bases, with 16 bases between. The germline gives CDR1 SGHNT, CDR2 YYREEE (reference sequence). The CDR3 has 14 amino acids. As DNA, the CDR3 is TGTGCCAGCAGCTCGCAGTGGGGAGGAGGCGAGCAGTACTTC. Protein sequence: CASSSQWGGGEQYF.

The rearrangement uses TRBV14 and TRBJ2-7; D is uncertain. V gave up 4 bases and J gave up 2 bases, with 9 bases separating them. CDR3 size: 13 residues. Germline lookup yields CDR1 SGHDN and CDR2 FVKESK. The DNA of the CDR3 is TGTGCCAGCAGCCCGGACGGACCCTACGAGCAGTACTTC. It is translated as CASSPDGPYEQYF.

The chain combines TRBV19 with TRBJ1-1; D ambiguous. Germline CDR1 reads LNHDA; CDR2 reads SQIVND (reference sequence). This CDR3 contains 12 residues. V was pared by 1 base and J by 8 bases, with 8 bases between. DNA for the CDR3: TGTGCCAGTAGTATAGGGGAGCTGGAAGCTTTCTTT. It codes for CASSIGELEAFF.

The chain employs TRBV15 and TRBJ2-3, with D perhaps assigned TRBD1 or TRBD2 (7 bases each). Germline V CDR1 and CDR2: LNHNV, YYDKDF (reference sequence). This CDR3 spans 16 amino acids. V gave up 4 bases and J gave up 4 bases, with 18 bases separating them. The CDR3 protein is CATSTGLGGTADTQYF. For the CDR3, the DNA is TGTGCCACCAGCACCGGACTAGGGGGCACAGCAGATACGCAGTATTTT.

The chain employs TRBV9 and TRBJ2-3; 10 positions agree with TRBD2. The CDR3 contains 15 residues. In germline, CDR1 is SGDLS, CDR2 YYNGEE. V trimming: 0 bases; J trimming: 5 bases; junction bases outside the gene matches: 3. Written as DNA, the CDR3 is TGTGCCAGCAGCGTAGAAGCGGGAGGGAGAGATACGCAGTATTTT. It codes for CASSVEAGGRDTQYF.

V and J are TRBV4-1 and TRBJ2-7; TRBD2 matches at 8 bases. V lost 8 bases, J lost 7 bases, and 10 bases stayed unmatched. The CDR3 consists of 13 residues. The V gene's germline CDR1 is MGHRA and CDR2 YSYEKL. CDR3 in DNA: TGCGCCAGCCGGGTAGCGGGGAGTCGGGAGCAGTACTTC. It yields the protein CASRVAGSREQYF.

The chain joins TRBV27 to TRBJ1-2, with D hard to call. V lost 4 bases and J lost 4, with 13 bases in between. The CDR3 is 14 residues long. From germline, CDR1 is MNHEY and CDR2 SMNVEV (reference sequence). The CDR3 region is CASSYPGLRYGYTF. CDR3 DNA: TGTGCCAGCAGTTACCCGGGATTGCGCTATGGCTACACCTTC.

This chain connects TRBV15 to TRBJ1-4; D call uncertain. The CDR3 covers 12 residues. V was shortened by 2 bases and J by 5 bases, with 3 bases between the two germline ends. Germline values: CDR1 LNHNV, CDR2 YYDKDF (reference sequence). Here the CDR3 reads CATSRPNEKLFF. CDR3 nucleotide sequence: TGTGCCACCAGCAGACCCAATGAAAAACTGTTTTTT.